A selection of T cell receptor beta chains follows, all from one sample in a study of blood T cells in healthy people across ages. TCRdb used MiXCR to reprocess the 5' RACE reads, holding one entry per CDR3 protein. The table includes about 400,000 distinct CDR3 sequences, roughly half detected once. Sequenced: blood. Source of these receptors: a man aged 55 to 69 in good health. The CDR3 runs from the conserved cysteine through the conserved F or W. A D gene is named only where the DNA matches it firmly. Size tells how often a clone was seen (once, few, many) or the class of an expanded clone, and some rows leave it out.

>17|TRBD2|few|TRBV20-1|TRBJ2-5
CSASSPSGGPFQETQYF
TGCAGTGCTAGTTCTCCTAGCGGGGGCCCCTTCCAAGAGACCCAGTACTTC
>14|NA|NA|TRBV20-1|TRBJ2-1
CSANFPGAWNEQFF
TGCAGTGCTAATTTCCCGGGCGCTTGGAATGAGCAGTTCTTC
>15|TRBD2|NA|TRBV3-1|TRBJ2-5
CASSQVAGGLAEQYF
TGTGCCAGCAGCCAAGTAGCGGGGGGGCTGGCTGAGCAGTACTTC
>16|NA|NA|TRBV6-5|TRBJ2-3
CASSSTPAAGTDTQYF
TGTGCCAGCAGTTCCACACCCGCGGCTGGCACAGATACGCAGTATTTT
>16|NA|NA|TRBV5-1|TRBJ2-7
CASSLLRSGQSYEQYF
TGCGCCAGCAGCCTCCTCCGGTCGGGTCAATCCTACGAGCAGTACTTC
>15|NA|few|TRBV29-1|TRBJ1-2
CSVEEMGGRTYGYTF
TGCAGCGTTGAAGAAATGGGCGGAAGAACCTATGGCTACACCTTC
>13|NA|few|TRBV6-2/TRBV6-3|TRBJ2-7
CASSPRVRDEQYF
TGTGCCAGCAGTCCTAGGGTACGCGACGAGCAGTACTTC
>16|NA|once|TRBV28|TRBJ2-4
CASSFLSGEAKNIQYF
TGTGCCAGCAGTTTTTTGTCAGGAGAAGCCAAAAACATTCAGTACTTC
>15|TRBD1|NA|TRBV5-1|TRBJ2-1
CASSLGQGTYNERFF
TGCGCCAGCAGCTTGGGACAGGGGACCTACAATGAGCGGTTCTTC
>16|NA|NA|TRBV6-5|TRBJ2-1
CASSPGPAGSYNEQFF
TGTGCCAGCAGTCCCGGGCCCGCGGGGTCCTACAATGAGCAGTTCTTC
>16|TRBD1|few|TRBV7-6|TRBJ2-3
CASSGTGQGSVDTQYF
TGTGCCAGCAGCGGAACGGGACAGGGTAGCGTAGATACGCAGTATTTT